One sample yielded the 11 T cell receptor beta chains listed below, sequenced in a study of T cell repertoires in ileal Crohn's disease. Libraries were prepared by immunoSEQ multiplex PCR; TCRdb keeps only in-frame clonotypes and omits some of them. In the table there are 25,000 to 35,000 clones, about 81% of which are singletons. Sequencing was carried out using ileal tissue. The source is an adult with Crohn's disease.

This clone has only a few counts. The CDR3 spells CASSYSIGGRGTEAFF. In DNA, the CDR3 is TGTGCCAGCAGTTACTCGATCGGGGGGCGAGGCACTGAAGCTTTCTTT. The chain joins TRBV6-5 to TRBJ1-1; weak D call: TRBD1 (6 bases). The germline V gene encodes CDR1 MNHEY and CDR2 SVGAGI. V shed 0 bases and J shed 4 bases, with 15 bases lying between them. This CDR3 is built from 16 residues.

The chain couples TRBV2 to TRBJ2-7; 7 positions match TRBD1. The ends lost 6 bases at V and 2 bases at J; junction bases unmatched: 7. The CDR3 is 14 amino acids. The germline V gene encodes CDR1 SNHLY and CDR2 FYNNEI. CDR3 amino acids: CASRVGTATYEQYF. The CDR3 region has the DNA TGTGCCAGCAGGGTAGGGACAGCAACCTACGAGCAGTACTTC. Variable domain in full (rest from reference TRBV2 and TRBJ2-7): EPEVTQTPSHQVTQMGQEVILRCVPISNHLYFYWYRQILGQKVEFLVSFYNNEISEKSEIFDDQFSVERPDGSNFTLKIRSTKLEDSAMYFCASRVGTATYEQYFGPGTRLTVT.

The V call is TRBV6-5, the J call TRBJ1-2; 8 bases line up with TRBD1. The CDR3 consists of 14 residues. V dropped 6 bases and J dropped 7; count of bases not matched to a gene: 10. The germline V gene encodes CDR1 MNHEY and CDR2 SVGAGI. The CDR3 loop reads CASRHGTGLSGYTF. The CDR3 nucleotides are TGTGCCAGCAGGCATGGGACAGGCCTTTCTGGCTACACCTTC.

The rearrangement links TRBV15 to TRBJ1-1; D might be TRBD1 (5 bases). CDR1 is LNHNV, CDR2 YYDKDF, per germline (reference sequence). The V and J ends lost 0 bases and 2 bases respectively, with 10 bases between them. The CDR3 consists of 15 residues. The chain's CDR3 is CATSRDAGFNTEAFF. CDR3 coding DNA: TGTGCCACCAGCAGAGATGCAGGGTTCAACACTGAAGCTTTCTTT.

J is TRBJ2-5 and V is TRBV7-8, with D perhaps TRBD2 (7 bases). The CDR3 extends over 18 amino acids. Per the germline V gene, CDR1 is SGHVS and CDR2 is FQNEAQ. Trimming stripped 6 bases from V and 0 bases from J, with 23 bases between. The CDR3 protein is CASSQLGSRGAYQETQYF. The CDR3 DNA is TGTGCCAGCAGTCAACTAGGGAGTCGGGGGGCCTACCAAGAGACCCAGTACTTC.

The chain uses TRBV2 and TRBJ1-4; 9 bases map to TRBD1. The CDR3 extends over 15 amino acids. V lost 3 bases to trimming and J lost 4 bases; unmatched junction nucleotides: 3. Germline-derived CDR1 and CDR2 are SNHLY and FYNNEI. The CDR3 DNA reads as TGTGCCAGCAGTGATGTGGACAGGGGTAATGAAAAACTGTTTTTT. As protein: CASSDVDRGNEKLFF.

This rearrangement joins TRBV4-3 to TRBJ2-7, with 8 bases that match TRBD1. CDR1 is LGHNA and CDR2 is YSLEER in the germline V gene. This CDR3 region has 14 residues. Unmatched junction bases numbered 3, after V lost 5 bases and J lost 0 bases. The chain's CDR3 is CASSFGTGSYEQYF. The CDR3 DNA follows: TGCGCCAGCAGCTTCGGGACAGGCTCCTACGAGCAGTACTTC.

This clone came up a few times. The V call is TRBV18, the J call TRBJ2-1; 9 positions match TRBD2. After removal of 0 bases from V and 0 bases from J, the junction contained 9 bases not matched to a gene. The CDR3 is 19 residues long. From germline, CDR1 is KGHSH and CDR2 LQKENI. The CDR3: CASSPPGIAGDPSYNEQFF. Here the CDR3 DNA reads TGTGCCAGCTCACCACCGGGGATAGCGGGGGACCCCTCCTACAATGAGCAGTTCTTC.

The rearrangement joins TRBV10-3 to TRBJ1-3; 8 bases align to TRBD1. Germline loops: CDR1 ENHRY, CDR2 SYGVKD. The J segment lost 3 bases and the V segment lost 5 bases, leaving 0 bases of the junction unmatched. The CDR3 sequence is 13 residues long. This chain's CDR3 is CAISTGGGNTIYF. The DNA for the CDR3 is TGTGCCATCAGTACAGGGGGTGGAAACACCATATATTTT.

The J gene is TRBJ1-2, the V gene TRBV5-4; 9 bases line up with TRBD1. The V gene's germline CDR1 is SGHNT and CDR2 YYREEE (reference sequence). Trimming at V came to 5 bases and at J to 4 bases, leaving 9 bases not matched to a gene. CDR3 length: 15 residues. For the CDR3, the DNA is TGTGCCAGCAGTCCGGACAGGGGAAGATCCTATGGCTACACCTTC. Translation gives CASSPDRGRSYGYTF.

The gene calls are TRBV5-1 and TRBJ2-3; D gene uncertain. The CDR3 extends over 15 amino acids. CDR1 and CDR2 from the germline V gene are SGHRS and YFSETQ. Trimming pared 9 bases from V and 0 bases from J, leaving 17 bases between. The CDR3 is CATTLGRHSTDTQYF. The CDR3 DNA follows: TGCGCCACCACACTGGGCCGGCACAGCACAGATACGCAGTATTTT.